This TCR beta chain was recorded in a study of blood T cell repertoires in COVID-19. Method: immunoSEQ multiplex PCR; TCRdb's copy keeps in-frame clones and lacks some. Here the sample spans 250,000 to 300,000 clones, approximately 90% being singletons. The germline V and J ends were trimmed by 2 bases and 2 bases, with 13 bases remaining between them. The CDR3 runs to 15 residues. Germline CDR1 and CDR2: SGHKS and YYEKEE (reference sequence). This sequence was found in a woman aged 25 to 39 with active or convalescent COVID-19. The chain joins TRBV5-5 to TRBJ1-2; D possibly corresponds to TRBD1 (6 bases). The sequenced sample consisted of peripheral blood. The CDR3 DNA sequence: TGTGCCAGCAGCTTTGAAGATACAGGGAACTATGGCTACACCTTC. Residues: CASSFEDTGNYGYTF.